Below, 15 T cell receptor beta chains from the same sample are listed, as sequenced in a study of blood T cells in healthy people across ages. Next came a second PCR, run for roughly 6 to 11 cycles, which used a sample-barcoded 5' primer along with a J-beta primer mix. One entry per CDR3 protein results from TCRdb running MiXCR on the 5' RACE reads. The top ten hold 20% to 25% of the sample, which has 710,000 or so distinct CDR3 sequences, about a fifth seen once. Material for sequencing was blood. These receptors all stem from a man in his 70s in good health.

There are a few counts of this clonotype. This CDR3 is CASSPIGGYEQYF. The CDR3 nucleotides are TGTGCCAGCTCACCTATAGGGGGCTACGAGCAGTACTTC. V is TRBV18 and J is TRBJ2-7, with D possibly matching TRBD1 (6 bases). The germline V and J ends were trimmed by 3 bases and 3 bases, with 9 bases remaining between them. This CDR3 comprises 13 residues. From germline, CDR1 is KGHSH and CDR2 LQKENI.

The chain links TRBV18 to TRBJ2-1, with D maybe TRBD2 (5 bases). Trimming took off 2 bases at V and 7 bases at J, with 12 bases between the two ends. Germline V gene lookup returns CDR1 KGHSH and CDR2 LQKENI. The CDR3 has 14 amino acids. The DNA of the CDR3 is TGTGCCAGCTCACCAATGGGAGTAAGGAATGAGCAGTTCTTC. Its protein product is CASSPMGVRNEQFF.

At least ten counts were recorded for this clonotype. The genes are TRBV5-1 and TRBJ1-4; the D is unclear. The CDR3 consists of 14 residues. Germline assignment: CDR1 SGHRS and CDR2 YFSETQ. The V gene lost 0 bases and the J gene lost 7 bases, with 10 bases spanning the gap. The CDR3 loop reads CASSLGHRGEKLFF. DNA for the CDR3: TGCGCCAGCAGCTTGGGGCACCGGGGTGAAAAACTGTTTTTT.

This clonotype has only a few counts. CDR3: CSASERNQPQHF. CDR3 sequence (DNA): TGCAGTGCTAGTGAAAGGAATCAGCCCCAGCATTTT. The rearrangement uses TRBV20-1 and TRBJ1-5; D call uncertain. CDR3 size: 12 residues. With 3 bases removed from V and 4 bases from J, the gap between germline ends came to 7 bases. Germline loops: CDR1 DFQATT, CDR2 SNEGSKA (reference sequence).

This clonotype has only a few counts. V gene TRBV19 combines with J gene TRBJ2-5, with 8 bases lining up with TRBD1. CDR1 and CDR2 from the germline V gene are LNHDA and SQIVND (reference sequence). CDR3 length: 14 residues. Germline trimming cut 5 bases from V and 5 bases from J; bases unmatched to any gene: 7. The CDR3 region has the DNA TGTGCCAGTAGTCCCCGGACAGGGCTGGAGACCCAGTACTTC. The encoded protein is CASSPRTGLETQYF.

The chain combines TRBV5-1 with TRBJ2-3, with 11 bases that match TRBD2. Germline CDR1 and CDR2: SGHRS and YFSETQ. CDR3 length: 16 residues. Losses at the gene ends were 5 bases for V and 1 base for J; bases not matched to a gene: 6. Here the CDR3 reads CASSQTSGRRTDTQYF. In DNA, the CDR3 is TGCGCCAGCAGTCAAACTAGCGGGAGACGCACAGATACGCAGTATTTT.

This clonotype was picked up a small number of times. The chain employs TRBV4-2 and TRBJ2-1, with D possibly being TRBD2 (6 bases). The CDR3 is 15 amino acids. The V gene lost 4 bases and the J gene lost 4 bases, with 14 bases spanning the gap. Germline-derived CDR1 and CDR2 are LGHNA and YNFKEQ. In DNA form, the CDR3 reads TGTGCCAGCAGCCGATCTAGCGTAGGTTACAATGAGCAGTTCTTC. This sequence encodes CASSRSSVGYNEQFF.

This clonotype was seen more than once but under ten times. V gene TRBV5-1 combines with J gene TRBJ2-7, with D perhaps being TRBD1 or TRBD2 (5 bases each). CDR3 length equals 14 residues. Trimming stripped 2 bases from V and 2 bases from J, with 11 bases between. CDR1 and CDR2 (germline): SGHRS, YFSETQ. The CDR3 DNA follows: TGCGCCAGCAGCTTAGGGACCTCCCCCTACGAGCAGTACTTC. Encoded protein: CASSLGTSPYEQYF. The full variable domain, rest sourced from reference TRBV5-1 and TRBJ2-7, is KAGVTQTPRYLIKTRGQQVTLSCSPISGHRSVSWYQQTPGQGLQFLFEYFSETQRNKGNFPGRFSGRQFSNSRSEMNVSTLELGDSALYLCASSLGTSPYEQYFGPGTRLTVT.

The gene calls are TRBV2 and TRBJ1-3; the D gene is possibly TRBD1 (6 bases). The CDR3 is made up of 18 amino acids. V was shortened by 2 bases and J by 3 bases, with 20 bases between the two germline ends. Germline CDR1 is SNHLY and CDR2 is FYNNEI. CDR3: CASSERGGSGSRGNTIYF. The CDR3 DNA is TGTGCCAGCAGTGAAAGGGGGGGGTCTGGGTCTCGTGGAAACACCATATATTTT.

This clonotype has more than one count but fewer than ten. The chain links TRBV7-2 to TRBJ1-2, with a possible D match to TRBD1 (5 bases). Trimming shortened V by 1 base and J by 6 bases, and 15 bases separated the two germline ends. Germline lookup yields CDR1 SGHTA and CDR2 FQGNSA. This CDR3 is built from 15 residues. The CDR3 nucleotides read TGTGCCAGCAGCTTAGATCAGGGCAGATTGGATGGCTACACCTTC. Translating gives CASSLDQGRLDGYTF.

This clonotype was counted many times. V gene TRBV24-1 combines with J gene TRBJ2-3; TRBD2 might be the D (5 bases). Germline V gene data show CDR1 as KGHDR and CDR2 as SFDVKD. The ends were cut back, 2 bases at V and 0 bases at J, with 11 bases in the middle. There are 16 residues in the CDR3. The CDR3 sequence: CATSDSERTSTDTQYF. CDR3 DNA: TGTGCCACCAGTGATTCGGAGCGGACTAGCACAGATACGCAGTATTTT.

The V and J genes are TRBV7-2 and TRBJ1-1, with D perhaps TRBD1 (5 bases). Trimming left V 5 bases short and J 5 bases short, with 21 bases between. The CDR3 totals 16 residues. Germline CDR1 SGHTA, CDR2 FQGNSA. In DNA, the CDR3 is TGTGCCAGCAGCCAAAAGAGTGGGGGGAGAGAGACTGAAGCTTTCTTT. Amino acids: CASSQKSGGRETEAFF.

The table lists this clonotype with a few counts. The chain carries TRBV29-1 and TRBJ2-1, with TRBD2 identical over 7 bases. The V segment lost 3 bases and the J segment 0 bases; nucleotides outside the gene matches: 8. Germline assignment: CDR1 SQVTM and CDR2 ANQGSEA. There are 16 residues in the CDR3. In DNA form, the CDR3 reads TGCAGCGTTGACATAAAGGGAGGGAGCTCCTACAATGAGCAGTTCTTC. Translated, it gives CSVDIKGGSSYNEQFF.

This clonotype has a handful of counts. J is TRBJ1-5 and V is TRBV19; D unresolved. V lost 4 bases to trimming and J lost 0 bases, with 10 bases between them. Germline CDR1 and CDR2: LNHDA and SQIVND (reference sequence). The CDR3 spans 15 residues. Written as DNA, the CDR3 is TGTGCCAGTAGTACCCAGGAGGCTAGCAATCAGCCCCAGCATTTT. Residues: CASSTQEASNQPQHF.

The chain joins TRBV29-1 to TRBJ2-2, with D possibly TRBD2 on 5 matching bases. V was clipped by 0 bases and J by 4 bases, with 15 bases between them. Germline V lookup: CDR1 SQVTM, CDR2 ANQGSEA. This CDR3 is 16 amino acids long. This chain's CDR3 is CSVEDRKGLVTGELFF. CDR3 nucleotide sequence: TGCAGCGTTGAAGACCGGAAAGGACTTGTCACCGGGGAGCTGTTTTTT.